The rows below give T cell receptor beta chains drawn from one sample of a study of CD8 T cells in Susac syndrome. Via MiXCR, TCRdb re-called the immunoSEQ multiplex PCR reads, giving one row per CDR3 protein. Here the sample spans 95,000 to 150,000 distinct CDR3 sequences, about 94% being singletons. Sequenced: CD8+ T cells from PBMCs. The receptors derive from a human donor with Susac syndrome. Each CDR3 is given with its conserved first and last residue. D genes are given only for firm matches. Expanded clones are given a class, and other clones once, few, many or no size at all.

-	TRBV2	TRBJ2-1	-	CASSELANNEQFF	TGTGCCAGCAGTGAGCTAGCTAACAATGAGCAGTTCTTC
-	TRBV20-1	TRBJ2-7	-	CSARVAESYEQYF	TGCAGTGCTAGAGTAGCGGAGAGCTACGAGCAGTACTTC
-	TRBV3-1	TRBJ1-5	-	CASSQGGYSNQPQHF	TGTGCCAGCAGCCAAGGAGGGTACAGCAATCAGCCCCAGCATTTT
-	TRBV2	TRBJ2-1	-	CATLTYSYNEQFF	TGTGCCACCCTGACATACTCCTACAATGAGCAGTTCTTC
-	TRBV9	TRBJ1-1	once	CASSPTGGAPNTEAFF	TGTGCCAGCAGCCCAACTGGGGGAGCCCCGAACACTGAAGCTTTCTTT
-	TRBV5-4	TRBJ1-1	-	CASSSRRNTEAFF	TGTGCCAGCAGCTCCAGACGGAACACTGAAGCTTTCTTT
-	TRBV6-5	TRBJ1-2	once	CASSPPEGSYGYTF	TGTGCCAGCAGCCCCCCCGAGGGAAGCTATGGCTACACCTTC
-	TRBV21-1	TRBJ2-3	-	CASSIILVASTDTQYF	TGTGCCAGCAGCATCATACTAGTTGCTAGCACAGATACGCAGTATTTT
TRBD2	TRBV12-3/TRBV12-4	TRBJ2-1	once	CASRAGGLAGEQFF	TGTGCCAGCAGGGCCGGTGGGTTAGCGGGGGAGCAGTTCTTC
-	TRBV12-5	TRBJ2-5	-	CASGWSLTRGREETQYF	TGTGCTAGTGGTTGGTCACTAACTCGAGGCAGAGAAGAGACCCAGTACTTC
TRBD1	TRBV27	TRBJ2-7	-	CASSPGTGGSEQYF	TGTGCCAGCAGTCCCGGGACAGGGGGCTCCGAGCAGTACTTC
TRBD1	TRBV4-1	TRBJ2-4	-	CASSPPGTGLAKNIQYF	TGCGCCAGCAGCCCCCCGGGGACAGGACTAGCCAAAAACATTCAGTACTTC
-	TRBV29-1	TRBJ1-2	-	CSATGEFNNYGYTF	TGCAGCGCTACCGGGGAGTTCAATAACTATGGCTACACCTTC
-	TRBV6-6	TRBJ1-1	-	CASSYSLEAFF	TGTGCCAGCAGTTACTCGCTTGAAGCTTTCTTT
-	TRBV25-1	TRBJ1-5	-	CASSGPGGGSNQPQHF	TGTGCCAGCAGTGGTCCGGGGGGAGGCAGCAATCAGCCCCAGCATTTT
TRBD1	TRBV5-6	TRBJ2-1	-	CASSPDRVWDEQFF	TGTGCCAGCAGCCCGGACAGGGTCTGGGATGAGCAGTTCTTC
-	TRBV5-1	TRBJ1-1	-	CASSLDGGTEAFF	TGCGCCAGCAGCTTGGACGGAGGCACTGAAGCTTTCTTT
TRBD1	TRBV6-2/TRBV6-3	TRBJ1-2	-	CASTETGANYGYTF	TGTGCCAGCACCGAGACAGGGGCTAACTATGGCTACACCTTC
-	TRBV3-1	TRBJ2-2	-	CASSPPPPGTSTGELFF	TGTGCCAGCAGCCCTCCGCCCCCAGGGACGAGCACCGGGGAGCTGTTTTTT
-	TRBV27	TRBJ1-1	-	CASSLSMMNTEAFF	TGTGCCAGCAGTTTATCGATGATGAACACTGAAGCTTTCTTT
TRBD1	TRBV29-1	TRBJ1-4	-	CSARTGPNEKLFF	TGCAGCGCCAGGACAGGACCTAATGAAAAACTGTTTTTT
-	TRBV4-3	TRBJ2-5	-	CASSQDTAEETQYF	TGCGCCAGCAGCCAAGATACGGCTGAAGAGACCCAGTACTTC
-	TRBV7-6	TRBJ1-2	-	CASSLQGNGYTF	TGTGCCAGCAGCTTACAGGGTAATGGCTACACCTTC
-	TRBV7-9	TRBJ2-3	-	CASSSEPEQTDTQYF	TGTGCCAGCAGCTCAGAACCGGAGCAGACAGATACGCAGTATTTT
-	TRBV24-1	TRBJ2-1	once	CATSDLPGPAGGQFF	TGTGCCACCAGTGATTTGCCCGGGCCCGCCGGTGGGCAGTTCTTC
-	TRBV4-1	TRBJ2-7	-	CASSQDAQSYEQYF	TGCGCCAGCAGCCAAGATGCGCAGTCCTACGAGCAGTACTTC
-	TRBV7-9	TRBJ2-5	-	CASSEDTNQETQYF	TGTGCCAGCAGCGAGGACACGAACCAAGAGACCCAGTACTTC
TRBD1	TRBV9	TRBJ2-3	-	CASSQGAEDTQYF	TGTGCCAGCAGCCAGGGGGCTGAAGATACGCAGTATTTT
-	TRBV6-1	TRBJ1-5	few	CASSPGGSNQPQHF	TGTGCCAGCAGTCCCGGGGGTAGCAATCAGCCCCAGCATTTT
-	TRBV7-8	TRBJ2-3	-	CASSFTATSTDTQYF	TGTGCCAGCAGCTTCACAGCGACCAGCACAGATACGCAGTATTTT
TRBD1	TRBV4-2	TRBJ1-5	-	CASSQARGGARNQPQHF	TGTGCCAGCAGCCAAGCCAGGGGGGGGGCCCGCAATCAGCCCCAGCATTTT
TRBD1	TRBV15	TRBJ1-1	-	CPTSRDGTGGTEAFF	TGTCCCACCAGCAGAGATGGGACAGGGGGCACTGAAGCTTTCTTT
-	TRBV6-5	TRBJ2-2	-	CASSSRFAGELFF	TGTGCCAGCAGTTCCAGGTTCGCCGGGGAGCTGTTTTTT
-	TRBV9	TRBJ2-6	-	CASSANPGHASGANVLTF	TGTGCCAGCAGCGCCAATCCGGGACACGCCTCTGGGGCCAACGTCCTGACTTTC
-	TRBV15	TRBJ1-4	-	CATSRDRAGEKLFF	TGTGCCACCAGCAGAGACAGAGCTGGAGAAAAACTGTTTTTT
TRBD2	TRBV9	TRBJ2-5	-	CASSEDGRGQETQYF	TGTGCCAGCAGCGAGGATGGGAGGGGCCAAGAGACCCAGTACTTC
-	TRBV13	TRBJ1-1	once	CASSIPDGTEAFF	TGTGCCAGCAGCATACCCGACGGAACTGAAGCTTTCTTT